This T cell receptor (beta chain) was retrieved from a study of cytomegalovirus exposure and HLA in healthy donors. Overall study: T cells numbering around 170 million yielded 117 million unique TCR beta sequences in an earlier analysis.

Study results and limitations: An analysis done earlier found most TCR beta V segments productive about 87% or about 30% of the time.

Regarding this clone: What it binds is unknown.

Trimming removed 0 bases at V and 7 bases at J, with 11 bases between. Germline CDR1 reads SGHNT; CDR2 reads YYREEE (reference sequence). This CDR3 has 15 amino acids. PCR primers comprised 60 Vbeta and 13 Jbeta primers. Source study methods: In a later analysis, 60 million to 90 million unique TCR beta chains included roughly 11 million shared by two or more donors. Profiling relied on immunoSEQ multiplex PCR, and the TCRdb table lists in-frame clones only, not all of them. For V, J and clone size, that table is used; D and trimming come from the DNA. This table has about 120,000 clones, 60% to 85% appearing once.

The chain recombines TRBV5-4 with TRBJ1-6, with D possibly being TRBD1 (5 bases). The TCR comes from a woman aged 25 to 39 in good health and CMV-seropositive. What was sequenced was PBMCs. As DNA, the CDR3 is TGTGCCAGCAGCTTGGAGGCAGGGTGGAATTCACCCCTCCACTTT. The encoded protein is CASSLEAGWNSPLHF.